Shown below are 26 T cell receptor beta chains from a single sample sequenced in a study of blood T cell repertoires in COVID-19. TCRdb's copy holds only in-frame clones and misses some; the assay was immunoSEQ multiplex PCR. This table has about 91,000 clones, around 75% appearing once. Input material: peripheral blood. The receptors were gathered from a man aged 65 to 79 with acute or convalescent COVID-19.

This chain connects TRBV7-9 to TRBJ2-2; 9 bases fit TRBD1. The junction had 1 base not matched to a gene; V was cut back by 5 bases and J by 3 bases. From germline, CDR1 is SEHNR and CDR2 FQNEAQ (reference sequence). The CDR3 spans 14 residues. The CDR3 nucleotides read TGTGCCAGCAGCCGACAGGGGGACACCGGGGAGCTGTTTTTT. It encodes CASSRQGDTGELFF. The whole variable domain, filled in from reference TRBV7-9 and TRBJ2-2, reads DTGVSQNPRHKITKRGQNVTFRCDPISEHNRLYWYRQTLGQGPEFLTYFQNEAQLEKSRLLSDRFSAERPKGSFSTLEIQRTEQGDSAMYLCASSRQGDTGELFFGEGSRLTVL.

The rearrangement links TRBV7-9 to TRBJ1-2; 7 nucleotides match TRBD1. Germline CDR1 and CDR2: SEHNR and FQNEAQ (reference sequence). With 5 bases clipped from V and 0 bases from J, the junction kept 12 bases outside the gene matches. This CDR3 is built from 17 residues. The chain's CDR3 is CASSQGGYTGANYGYTF. The DNA of the CDR3 is TGTGCCAGCAGCCAAGGGGGCTACACCGGAGCTAACTATGGCTACACCTTC.

This chain uses TRBV3-1 (or the pseudogene TRBV3-2) with TRBJ2-4; 7 nucleotides line up with TRBD2. Losses at the gene ends were 6 bases for V and 0 bases for J; bases not matched to a gene: 2. CDR3 length equals 14 residues. Germline values: CDR1 LGHDT, CDR2 YNNKEL (reference sequence). The CDR3 reads CASSGRGAKNIQYF. CDR3 nucleotides: TGTGCCAGCAGTGGGAGGGGAGCCAAAAACATTCAGTACTTC.

The J gene is TRBJ2-3, the V gene TRBV10-3, with 9 bases identical to TRBD2. This CDR3 contains 18 residues. From germline, CDR1 is ENHRY and CDR2 SYGVKD. The V gene end was trimmed by 2 bases and the J gene end by 2 bases; junction bases not matched to a gene: 11. CDR3 DNA: TGTGCCATCAGTGAGGGACTAGCGACTTCCGCGGCCACAGATACGCAGTATTTT. This encodes CAISEGLATSAATDTQYF.

The gene calls are TRBV4-1 and TRBJ2-1; TRBD1 might be the D (7 bases). Trimming cost V 4 bases and J 10 bases, with 17 bases left between them. Germline V gene lookup returns CDR1 MGHRA and CDR2 YSYEKL. The CDR3 is 14 residues long. CDR3 in amino acids: CASSLEARGREQFF. DNA of the CDR3: TGCGCCAGCAGCCTTGAGGCCAGGGGGAGGGAGCAGTTCTTC.

This chain connects TRBV18 to TRBJ1-1, with 7 bases aligning to TRBD1. V gave up 4 bases and J gave up 0 bases; unmatched junction bases: 5. CDR3 length: 15 amino acids. CDR1 and CDR2 (germline): KGHSH, LQKENI. DNA for the CDR3: TGTGCCAGCTCACAGGGACAGCCAATGAACACTGAAGCTTTCTTT. As protein: CASSQGQPMNTEAFF.

V and J are TRBV28 and TRBJ1-2, with D uncertain. Trimming took off 1 base at V and 2 bases at J, with 8 bases between the two ends. CDR3 length: 14 residues. The germline CDR1 and CDR2 sequences are MDHEN and SYDVKM. In DNA form, the CDR3 reads TGTGCCAGCAGTTTATCTAGCGGAAACTATGGCTACACCTTC. It encodes CASSLSSGNYGYTF.

V is TRBV27 and J is TRBJ2-2; 8 positions match TRBD1. The CDR3 is made up of 16 amino acids. Germline V gene lookup returns CDR1 MNHEY and CDR2 SMNVEV (reference sequence). V dropped 6 bases and J dropped 7; count of bases not matched to a gene: 13. For the CDR3, the DNA is TGTGCCAGCAGCCGACAGGGGCAAGGCAGGGTCGGGGAGCTGTTTTTT. This gives the protein CASSRQGQGRVGELFF.

The CDR3 protein is CASSDTGFDAQYF. The CDR3 bases are TGCGCCAGCAGTGATACAGGGTTCGACGCCCAGTACTTC. The chain joins TRBV5-1 to TRBJ2-5, with a weak D call TRBD1 (6 bases). This CDR3 has 13 amino acids. Germline-derived CDR1 and CDR2 are SGHRS and YFSETQ. Trimming cost V 5 bases and J 9 bases, with 17 bases left between them.

The V and J genes are TRBV15 and TRBJ1-6; 7 bases agree with TRBD1. The CDR3 runs 14 residues. V lost 4 bases, J lost 7 bases, and 4 bases stayed unmatched. The germline gives CDR1 LNHNV, CDR2 YYDKDF (reference sequence). In DNA, the CDR3 is TGTGCCACCAGCACCGACAGGGTCAATTCACCCCTCCACTTT. Its protein is CATSTDRVNSPLHF.

This CDR3 is CASSPGQGVWETQYF. In DNA form, the CDR3 reads TGTGCCAGCAGCCCTGGGCAGGGGGTGTGGGAGACCCAGTACTTC. V usage is TRBV7-3 and J usage is TRBJ2-5; 7 bases line up with TRBD1. Germline V CDR1 and CDR2: SGHTA, FQGTGA. Trimming removed 5 bases from V and 5 bases from J; junction bases left unmatched: 11. The CDR3 totals 15 residues.

V gene TRBV3-1 (or the pseudogene TRBV3-2) combines with J gene TRBJ2-5; a possible D gene is TRBD2 (7 bases). CDR3 size: 13 residues. V lost 3 bases and J 5 bases, leaving 10 bases between the germline ends. Germline assignment: CDR1 LGHDT and CDR2 YNNKEL (reference sequence). The chain's CDR3 is CASSHRGGETQYF. The CDR3, as DNA: TGTGCCAGCAGCCACAGGGGAGGGGAGACCCAGTACTTC.

J is TRBJ1-1 and V is TRBV13, with TRBD1 as a possible D gene (5 bases). There are 14 residues in the CDR3. CDR1 is PRHDT, CDR2 FYEKMQ, per germline (reference sequence). The V end was cut by 3 bases, the J end by 1 base, with 9 bases between. This CDR3 is CASSLQGPNTEAFF. In nucleotides, the CDR3 is TGTGCCAGCAGCTTGCAGGGCCCGAACACTGAAGCTTTCTTT.

The CDR3 spells CASSDRSGSSYNEQFF. CDR3 coding DNA: TGTGCCAGTAGTGACCGTAGCGGGAGCTCCTACAATGAGCAGTTCTTC. This chain connects TRBV19 to TRBJ2-1; the match to TRBD2 covers 9 bases. This CDR3 contains 16 residues. The germline V gene encodes CDR1 LNHDA and CDR2 SQIVND (reference sequence). The V and J ends lost 5 bases and 0 bases, in that order; junction bases with no gene match: 5.

The CDR3 sequence is CASSQEGAGGPYNEQFF. DNA of the CDR3: TGCGCCAGCAGCCAAGAGGGGGCGGGAGGGCCCTACAATGAGCAGTTCTTC. The rearrangement joins TRBV4-3 to TRBJ2-1; 9 nucleotides align to TRBD2. CDR1 is LGHNA and CDR2 is YSLEER in the germline V gene. V lost 0 bases and J lost 2; bases outside the gene matches: 5. The CDR3 totals 17 residues.

The genes are TRBV4-2 and TRBJ2-7; 9 positions agree with TRBD2. J was trimmed by 3 bases and V by 4 bases; bases with no gene match: 10. The germline gives CDR1 LGHNA, CDR2 YNFKEQ. There are 16 residues in the CDR3. The CDR3 DNA follows: TGTGCCAGCAGCCCTTTAAATAGCGGGAGCAGCTACGAGCAGTACTTC. This encodes CASSPLNSGSSYEQYF.

This rearrangement joins TRBV6-5 to TRBJ2-3; 9 bases match TRBD1. CDR1 MNHEY and CDR2 SVGAGI come from the germline V gene. The V and J ends lost 6 bases and 3 bases, in that order; junction bases with no gene match: 4. The CDR3 has 14 residues. The CDR3 here is CASSSGTGTDTQYF. The CDR3 nucleotides read TGTGCCAGCAGCTCCGGGACAGGGACAGATACGCAGTATTTT.

This chain joins TRBV7-9 and TRBJ2-2; D is perhaps TRBD2 (6 bases). Looked up from germline, CDR1 is SEHNR and CDR2 is FQNEAQ (reference sequence). The germline V and J ends were trimmed by 1 base and 2 bases, with 14 bases remaining between them. The CDR3 runs to 17 residues. The DNA for the CDR3 is TGTGCCAGCAGCTTAGGGCGCCTAGCGCCTAACACCGGGGAGCTGTTTTTT. This translates into CASSLGRLAPNTGELFF.

V and J are TRBV14 and TRBJ2-5, with no clear D. CDR1 SGHDN and CDR2 FVKESK come from the germline V gene. V shed 2 bases and J shed 3 bases, with 10 bases lying between them. There are 14 residues in the CDR3. For the CDR3, the DNA is TGTGCCAGCAGCCAATTTATGGGCAAAGAGACCCAGTACTTC. This sequence encodes CASSQFMGKETQYF. Variable domain in full (rest from reference TRBV14 and TRBJ2-5): EAGVTQFPSHSVIEKGQTVTLRCDPISGHDNLYWYRRVMGKEIKFLLHFVKESKQDESGMPNNRFLAERTGGTYSTLKVQPAELEDSGVYFCASSQFMGKETQYFGPGTRLLVL.

This chain connects TRBV11-2 to TRBJ2-3; 7 bases are shared with TRBD2. The CDR3 is 15 residues long. The germline gives CDR1 SGHAT, CDR2 FQNNGV. V lost 5 bases to trimming and J lost 8 bases; unmatched junction nucleotides: 13. CDR3 nucleotide sequence: TGTGCCAGCAGCACTAGCGCCCAGGACGGAACTACGCAGTATTTT. Protein product: CASSTSAQDGTTQYF.

The V gene is TRBV19, the J gene TRBJ1-5, with TRBD1 matching 8 bases. The CDR3 runs to 16 residues. The germline V gene has CDR1 LNHDA and CDR2 SQIVND (reference sequence). Losses at the gene ends were 3 bases for V and 1 base for J; bases not matched to a gene: 5. This chain's CDR3 is CASSMGTGRSNQPQHF. CDR3 nucleotides: TGTGCCAGTAGTATGGGGACAGGACGGAGCAATCAGCCCCAGCATTTT. Variable domain in full (rest from reference TRBV19 and TRBJ1-5): DGGITQSPKYLFRKEGQNVTLSCEQNLNHDAMYWYRQDPGQGLRLIYYSQIVNDFQKGDIAEGYSVSREKKESFPLTVTSAQKNPTAFYLCASSMGTGRSNQPQHFGDGTRLSIL.

This clone was seen just once. V and J are TRBV30 and TRBJ2-5; D is uncertain. CDR3 size: 15 residues. Germline V gene sequence: CDR1 GTSNPN, CDR2 SVGIG (reference sequence). Trimming cost V 8 bases and J 2 bases, with 21 bases left between them. CDR3 bases: TGTGCCCTAGATATCATGCTCCTAAAACAAGAGACCCAGTACTTC. Translated: CALDIMLLKQETQYF.

The chain links TRBV6-5 to TRBJ1-1, with 8 positions matching TRBD1. Germline V gene data show CDR1 as MNHEY and CDR2 as SVGAGI. The CDR3 extends over 15 amino acids. J gave up 0 bases and V 6 bases, and 6 bases lay outside the gene matches. CDR3 sequence (DNA): TGTGCCAGCAGAGTGACAGGGGTTATGAACACTGAAGCTTTCTTT. Its translation: CASRVTGVMNTEAFF.

This clone appeared a single time. V usage is TRBV6-1 and J usage is TRBJ2-1; TRBD2 is a possible D gene (6 bases). Germline assignment: CDR1 MNHNS and CDR2 SASEGT. The V and J ends lost 0 bases and 5 bases respectively, with 11 bases between them. The CDR3 contains 15 residues. This chain's CDR3 is CASSEALGLHNEQFF. The DNA of the CDR3 is TGTGCCAGCAGTGAAGCCTTGGGACTCCACAATGAGCAGTTCTTC.

The V gene is TRBV4-1, the J gene TRBJ1-1, with D perhaps matching TRBD1 (5 bases). V was trimmed by 4 bases and J by 1 base, leaving 7 bases between them. The germline V gene has CDR1 MGHRA and CDR2 YSYEKL. This CDR3 contains 13 residues. CDR3 region: CASSPGQNTEAFF. The CDR3 nucleotides are TGCGCCAGCAGCCCCGGACAGAACACTGAAGCTTTCTTT.

CDR3: CASRPRQGLGEQYF. The DNA of the CDR3 is TGTGCCAGCAGGCCAAGACAGGGATTAGGCGAGCAGTACTTC. The chain links TRBV27 to TRBJ2-7, with 7 bases lining up with TRBD1. Germline V CDR1 and CDR2: MNHEY, SMNVEV (reference sequence). With 6 bases clipped from V and 6 bases from J, the junction kept 11 bases outside the gene matches. This CDR3 is built from 14 residues.